Below, one TCR beta chain is given with its context. The data are from a study of blood T cell repertoires in COVID-19. Study in general: The origin of the acute and convalescent COVID-19 samples was the United States, Italy and Spain. T cells, B-cell-depleted T cells, or PBMCs provided the cDNA or gDNA that served as material.

As originally analysed: Scientists estimated how many nucleated cells there were by amplifying reference gene primers. The table came from immunoSEQ multiplex PCR; TCRdb's copy has only in-frame clones and leaves some out. That table supplies the V and J calls and clone size; D and trimming were determined from the DNA. The sample carries more than 95,000 clones, 85% recorded once. The V gene's germline CDR1 is SGHNT and CDR2 YENEEA. Deletions cut 1 base from V and 1 base from J, with 6 bases between. The CDR3 covers 14 residues. Input material: peripheral blood. The chain couples TRBV11-3 to TRBJ2-3, with D perhaps matching TRBD1 (6 bases). The sequence was obtained from an elderly man with active or convalescent COVID-19. DNA for the CDR3: TGTGCCAGCAGCTTAGGACAGGGCACAGATACGCAGTATTTT. Protein product: CASSLGQGTDTQYF.